This TCR beta chain comes out of a study of blood T cells in healthy people across ages. Study-wide results and caveats: Naive CD4+ cell counts and diversity both ran higher in long-lived than in aged donors.

For this clonotype: As yet, its antigen is unknown. Sequence at one end of the junction differs from germline and may be a read error.

The authors ran a second PCR of 7 to 11 cycles using a sample-barcoded 5' primer and a J-beta primer mix. A single record per CDR3 protein comes from TCRdb applying MiXCR to the 5' RACE reads. The table includes 720,000 or so distinct CDR3 sequences, approximately 40% detected once. The receptor was derived from a man aged 80 or over in good health. The sample was blood.

The CDR3 here is CATRDSGQGWTGELFF. The DNA of the CDR3 is TGTGCCACCCGTGATTCCGGACAGGGATGGACCGGGGAGCTGTTTTTT. The chain carries TRBV24-1 and TRBJ2-2, with 8 bases fitting TRBD1. CDR1 and CDR2 from the germline V gene are KGHDR and SFDVKD. The CDR3 totals 16 residues.